Below, 32 T cell receptor beta chains from the same sample are listed, as sequenced in a study of T-cell memory formation after mild COVID-19. A single record per CDR3 protein comes from TCRdb applying MiXCR to the 5' RACE reads. The sample lists about 430,000 distinct CDR3 sequences; more than 20% were seen once. Sequencing was carried out using PBMCs or a T cell subset sorted from them (not recorded which). The receptors were gathered from an adult woman who had mild COVID-19 (a few samples of this study predate the infection). Cell type and time point are not known.

V is TRBV5-1 and J is TRBJ2-1, with TRBD2 matching 10 bases. Germline V CDR1 and CDR2: SGHRS, YFSETQ. V lost 0 bases to trimming and J lost 8 bases; unmatched junction nucleotides: 8. CDR3 length equals 16 residues. In DNA, the CDR3 is TGCGCCAGCAGCTTGGAATCGCTAGCGGGAGCGGATGAGCAGTTCTTC. Amino acid sequence: CASSLESLAGADEQFF.

The J gene is TRBJ2-1, the V gene TRBV11-3; no clear D. V shed 6 bases and J shed 1 base, with 13 bases lying between them. The CDR3 totals 15 residues. Per germline, CDR1 SGHNT and CDR2 YENEEA. The CDR3 reads CASSRLWGSYNEQFF. The CDR3 nucleotides are TGTGCCAGCAGTCGTCTGTGGGGATCCTACAATGAGCAGTTCTTC.

In its sample, this clonotype was seen a few times. The chain combines TRBV20-1 with TRBJ2-7; TRBD1 agrees at 9 bases. Germline CDR1 and CDR2: DFQATT and SNEGSKA (reference sequence). The length of the CDR3 is 16 residues. The V segment lost 0 bases and the J segment 2 bases; nucleotides outside the gene matches: 8. CDR3 nucleotides: TGCAGTGCTAGAGATCAGGACAGGGGAGGGACCTACGAGCAGTACTTC. It yields the protein CSARDQDRGGTYEQYF.

This clonotype has just a few counts. The chain carries TRBV6-6 and TRBJ1-1, with D uncertain. The CDR3 consists of 13 residues. Germline values: CDR1 MNHNY, CDR2 SVGAGI (reference sequence). V was pared by 2 bases and J by 6 bases, with 10 bases between. Written as DNA, the CDR3 is TGTGCCAGCAGTTACGGTGGCGCCGCTGAAGCTTTCTTT. Its protein product is CASSYGGAAEAFF.

There are a few counts of this clonotype. V and J are TRBV7-9 and TRBJ2-3; TRBD1 or TRBD2 may be the D gene (5 bases each). CDR3 size: 16 residues. The germline gives CDR1 SEHNR, CDR2 FQNEAQ (reference sequence). The ends were cut back, 3 bases at V and 2 bases at J, with 15 bases in the middle. DNA of the CDR3: TGTGCCAGCAGCTTGGGTGGGGGAGACCTCACAGATACGCAGTATTTT. It is translated as CASSLGGGDLTDTQYF.

This chain uses TRBV12-3 or TRBV12-4 with TRBJ1-3; D possibly corresponds to TRBD1 (5 bases). This CDR3 contains 17 residues. Trimming left V 2 bases short and J 0 bases short, with 14 bases between. The CDR3 spells CASSLLWKGSSGNTIYF. For the CDR3, the DNA is TGTGCCAGCAGTTTACTTTGGAAGGGGAGCTCTGGAAACACCATATATTTT.

The chain couples TRBV30 to TRBJ2-3; D is undetermined. The CDR3 runs 15 residues. Germline V gives CDR1 GTSNPN, CDR2 SVGIG (reference sequence). V was clipped by 3 bases and J by 5 bases, with 18 bases between them. CDR3 coding DNA: TGTGCCTGGAGCTACGGGTCTGGTGCCGGAGATACGCAGTATTTT. It is translated as CAWSYGSGAGDTQYF. The full variable domain, completed using reference TRBV30 and TRBJ2-3, is SQTIHQWPATLVQPVGSPLSLECTVEGTSNPNLYWYRQAAGRGLQLLFYSVGIGQISSEVPQNLSASRPQDRQFILSSKKLLLSDSGFYLCAWSYGSGAGDTQYFGPGTRLTVL.

This chain joins TRBV2 and TRBJ2-4; 8 bases are shared with TRBD1. The junction had 6 bases not matched to a gene; V was cut back by 5 bases and J by 6 bases. CDR3 length equals 14 residues. Germline CDR1 reads SNHLY; CDR2 reads FYNNEI. Here the CDR3 reads CASSRRGQGNIQYF. The CDR3 DNA reads as TGTGCCAGCAGTCGACGAGGACAGGGAAACATTCAGTACTTC. The whole variable domain, filled in from reference TRBV2 and TRBJ2-4, reads EPEVTQTPSHQVTQMGQEVILRCVPISNHLYFYWYRQILGQKVEFLVSFYNNEISEKSEIFDDQFSVERPDGSNFTLKIRSTKLEDSAMYFCASSRRGQGNIQYFGAGTRLSVL.

This clonotype was observed a few times. This chain connects TRBV15 to TRBJ2-1; 9 bases map to TRBD2. Per germline, CDR1 LNHNV and CDR2 YYDKDF (reference sequence). This CDR3 comprises 15 residues. V lost 2 bases and J lost 6; bases outside the gene matches: 5. CDR3 DNA sequence: TGTGCCACCAGCAGACTAGCGGGAAGAAGCAATGAGCAGTTCTTC. Residues: CATSRLAGRSNEQFF.

This chain uses TRBV2 with TRBJ2-1; possibly TRBD2 for D (5 bases). This CDR3 is 13 amino acids long. Germline assignment: CDR1 SNHLY and CDR2 FYNNEI. Trimming removed 4 bases at V and 8 bases at J, with 12 bases between. The CDR3 is CASSGRVGDEQFF. The CDR3 DNA follows: TGTGCCAGCAGTGGGCGGGTCGGCGATGAGCAGTTCTTC.

This clonotype has only a few counts. The rearrangement links TRBV5-1 to TRBJ2-7; no firm D call. CDR3 length: 12 amino acids. Per the germline V gene, CDR1 is SGHRS and CDR2 is YFSETQ. Trimming shortened V by 0 bases and J by 7 bases, and 8 bases separated the two germline ends. As DNA, the CDR3 is TGCGCCAGCAGCTTGGCCTCGGAGGAGCAGTACTTC. It yields the protein CASSLASEEQYF.

The chain recombines TRBV5-1 with TRBJ1-1, with 8 bases fitting TRBD1. With V trimmed by 1 base and J by 2 bases, 4 bases remained unmatched. Germline V gene data show CDR1 as SGHRS and CDR2 as YFSETQ. The CDR3 contains 15 residues. The CDR3 loop reads CASSLMGQANTEAFF. The CDR3 DNA is TGCGCCAGCAGCTTGATGGGACAGGCCAACACTGAAGCTTTCTTT. The full variable domain, in which reference TRBV5-1 and TRBJ1-1 provide the parts outside the CDR3, is KAGVTQTPRYLIKTRGQQVTLSCSPISGHRSVSWYQQTPGQGLQFLFEYFSETQRNKGNFPGRFSGRQFSNSRSEMNVSTLELGDSALYLCASSLMGQANTEAFFGQGTRLTVV.

J is TRBJ2-5 and V is TRBV7-8; D call uncertain. The CDR3 totals 15 residues. Deletions cut 3 bases from V and 4 bases from J, with 15 bases between. Germline loops: CDR1 SGHVS, CDR2 FQNEAQ. DNA for the CDR3: TGTGCCAGCAGCTTGAGTGTGAGTCCGGGAGAGACCCAGTACTTC. Protein: CASSLSVSPGETQYF.

The chain has TRBV7-8 and TRBJ2-7; TRBD2 aligns across 8 bases. The CDR3 sequence is 15 residues long. Germline V CDR1 and CDR2: SGHVS, FQNEAQ. V lost 4 bases, J lost 5 bases, and 10 bases stayed unmatched. The CDR3 spells CASSSTGTSYDEQYF. CDR3 coding DNA: TGTGCCAGCAGCTCTACCGGGACTAGTTACGACGAGCAGTACTTC.

This clonotype was seen only a few times. The V call is TRBV7-8, the J call TRBJ2-2; D is unresolved. V dropped 0 bases and J dropped 7 bases, with 12 bases sitting between them. The CDR3 is 15 amino acids. CDR1 and CDR2 from the germline V gene are SGHVS and FQNEAQ. The CDR3 sequence: CASSLAGRNGGELFF. CDR3 nucleotide sequence: TGTGCCAGCAGCTTAGCGGGAAGGAATGGCGGGGAGCTGTTTTTT.

The rearrangement uses TRBV20-1 and TRBJ2-1; the D is unclear. CDR1 and CDR2 (germline): DFQATT, SNEGSKA (reference sequence). The CDR3 totals 14 residues. Trimming left V 5 bases short and J 5 bases short, with 16 bases between. CDR3 loop: CSAGPESDDNEQFF. The CDR3 DNA sequence: TGCAGTGCTGGCCCTGAGTCGGACGACAATGAGCAGTTCTTC.

DNA for the CDR3: TGTGCCAGCAGCCAAGATCACAGATGGGAGCAGTACTTC. This gives the protein CASSQDHRWEQYF. The rearrangement uses TRBV4-2 and TRBJ2-7; no definite D call. CDR3 length: 13 residues. Per the germline V gene, CDR1 is LGHNA and CDR2 is YNFKEQ. Trimming removed 0 bases from V and 7 bases from J, with 10 bases in between.

Regarding this clonotype: Sequence at one end of the junction differs from germline and may be a read error. The chain recombines TRBV12-3 or TRBV12-4 with TRBJ1-1, with D perhaps matching TRBD1 (5 bases). This CDR3 spans 16 amino acids. This CDR3 reads CASSLAIRRGNNEAFF. The CDR3 nucleotides are TGTGCCAGCAGTTTAGCGATAAGGAGGGGAAACAATGAAGCTTTCTTT.

In this sample, this clonotype turned up a few times. This rearrangement joins TRBV3-1 to TRBJ1-1; no clear D. Germline loops: CDR1 LGHDT, CDR2 YNNKEL (reference sequence). V lost 3 bases and J 1 base, leaving 9 bases between the germline ends. This CDR3 is 14 amino acids long. This CDR3 is CASSHRQKNTEAFF. In nucleotides, the CDR3 is TGTGCCAGCAGCCATCGTCAAAAGAACACTGAAGCTTTCTTT.

This chain links TRBV23-1 with TRBJ1-2; 8 nucleotides agree with TRBD1. TRBV23-1 is given ORF status, its function remaining uncertain. After removal of 3 bases from V and 0 bases from J, the junction contained 9 bases not matched to a gene. The CDR3 runs to 17 residues. In DNA, the CDR3 is TGCGCCAGCAGTCAGTACTGGCGACAGGGGACTAACTATGGCTACACCTTC. Amino acids: CASSQYWRQGTNYGYTF.

This clonotype was counted between two and nine times. The rearrangement uses TRBV7-9 and TRBJ1-6, with 11 nucleotides matching TRBD1. V was pared by 1 base and J by 14 bases, with 7 bases of the junction left unmatched. The CDR3 loop spans 15 amino acids. CDR1 is SEHNR and CDR2 is FQNEAQ in the germline V gene (reference sequence). For the CDR3, the DNA is TGTGCCAGCAGCTTAGAGGGACAGGGGGTTACGTCCCTCCACTTT. Protein sequence: CASSLEGQGVTSLHF.

This clonotype was seen only a few times. The genes are TRBV15 and TRBJ1-2, with a weak D call TRBD1 (5 bases). The CDR3 runs to 15 residues. The V gene lost 5 bases and the J gene lost 0 bases, with 13 bases spanning the gap. CDR1 and CDR2 from the germline V gene are LNHNV and YYDKDF (reference sequence). CDR3 DNA sequence: TGTGCCACCAGCGTGGGGACTTTAGCTAACTATGGCTACACCTTC. Its protein is CATSVGTLANYGYTF.

This clonotype appeared many times. The chain uses TRBV5-1 and TRBJ2-2; tentatively, D is TRBD1 (6 bases). With 4 bases removed from V and 6 bases from J, the gap between germline ends came to 10 bases. Germline CDR1 reads SGHRS; CDR2 reads YFSETQ. This CDR3 is 13 amino acids long. The chain's CDR3 is CASSGTGPGELFF. The CDR3 DNA is TGCGCCAGCAGCGGAACAGGGCCCGGGGAGCTGTTTTTT.

This clonotype showed up just a few times. The chain joins TRBV29-1 to TRBJ2-1; 8 positions match TRBD2. The trim removed 3 bases at V and 9 bases at J, leaving 10 bases unmatched. Per the germline V gene, CDR1 is SQVTM and CDR2 is ANQGSEA. CDR3 length: 14 residues. The CDR3 here is CSVEVGGARGEQFF. In DNA, the CDR3 is TGCAGCGTTGAGGTCGGGGGGGCCCGGGGTGAGCAGTTCTTC.

The table lists this clonotype with many counts. The genes are TRBV12-3 or TRBV12-4 and TRBJ1-1; D not certain. The CDR3 spans 13 residues. The V end lost 3 bases, the J end lost 4 bases, and 9 bases lay between the germline ends. The CDR3 DNA follows: TGTGCCAGCAGTTTGGGCAGAGTCACTGAAGCTTTCTTT. Translating it yields CASSLGRVTEAFF.

The chain has TRBV7-9 and TRBJ1-2; D remains ambiguous. The CDR3 has 12 residues. V was shortened by 5 bases and J by 7 bases, with 11 bases between the two germline ends. The germline CDR1 and CDR2 sequences are SEHNR and FQNEAQ (reference sequence). The CDR3 DNA reads as TGTGCCAGCAGCCTAAACACTGGTGGCTACACCTTC. Encoded protein: CASSLNTGGYTF.

The genes are TRBV20-1 and TRBJ1-6; a weak D match, TRBD1 (6 bases). The germline V gene encodes CDR1 DFQATT and CDR2 SNEGSKA (reference sequence). The V gene lost 6 bases and the J gene lost 5 bases, with 11 bases spanning the gap. This CDR3 region has 13 residues. CDR3 DNA: TGCAGTGCCACCGGGACAAATAATTCACCCCTCCACTTT. It is translated as CSATGTNNSPLHF.

The CDR3 protein is CASSYSTGSGLNTEAFF. Written as DNA, the CDR3 is TGTGCCAGCAGTTACTCGACCGGTTCCGGGTTGAACACTGAAGCTTTCTTT. V is TRBV6-5 and J is TRBJ1-1, with D unresolved. The CDR3 is 17 residues long. The V gene's germline CDR1 is MNHEY and CDR2 SVGAGI. Trimming pared 0 bases from V and 0 bases from J, leaving 14 bases between.

The chain uses TRBV6-5 and TRBJ1-6, with a possible D match to TRBD1 (6 bases). The CDR3 totals 18 residues. V was shortened by 2 bases and J by 2 bases, with 16 bases between the two germline ends. Germline V lookup: CDR1 MNHEY, CDR2 SVGAGI. The CDR3 sequence: CASSYDGGAGAYNSPLHF. DNA for the CDR3: TGTGCCAGCAGTTACGACGGGGGGGCAGGGGCCTATAATTCACCCCTCCACTTT.

This clonotype was seen more than once but under ten times. V gene TRBV9 combines with J gene TRBJ1-1, with D uncertain. V was cut by 4 bases and J by 5 bases, with 12 bases left in between. The germline gives CDR1 SGDLS, CDR2 YYNGEE. This CDR3 comprises 13 residues. This chain's CDR3 is CASSSSPGTEAFF. Here the CDR3 DNA reads TGTGCCAGCAGCTCCTCCCCGGGGACTGAAGCTTTCTTT.

The rearrangement links TRBV18 to TRBJ2-3; D ambiguous. This CDR3 is built from 15 residues. The V gene lost 5 bases and the J gene lost 0 bases, with 12 bases spanning the gap. Germline lookup yields CDR1 KGHSH and CDR2 LQKENI. CDR3: CASSLLPPSTDTQYF. The CDR3 coding sequence is TGTGCCAGCTCATTATTGCCGCCTAGCACAGATACGCAGTATTTT.

The rearrangement uses TRBV2 and TRBJ2-1, with D possibly TRBD2 on 6 matching bases. Germline lookup yields CDR1 SNHLY and CDR2 FYNNEI. The CDR3 runs 14 residues. With 6 bases removed from V and 6 bases from J, the gap between germline ends came to 15 bases. CDR3 protein: CASRGFGTGNEQFF. The CDR3 bases are TGTGCCAGCAGGGGATTCGGGACTGGCAATGAGCAGTTCTTC.